The 13 T cell receptor beta chains given below trace back to one sample, sequenced in a study of T cells in localized non-small cell lung cancer. Sequenced by immunoSEQ multiplex PCR; TCRdb stores in-frame clones only, minus some. The sample contains 70,000 or so clones, approximately 84% of which appear only once. Specimen: peripheral blood, collected before any cancer treatment. The source is a female donor of 60 years or more with stage I lung adenocarcinoma.

The chain carries TRBV11-3 and TRBJ1-6; D is unresolved. Per the germline V gene, CDR1 is SGHNT and CDR2 is YENEEA. This CDR3 has 13 residues. The V end lost 1 base, the J end lost 8 bases, and 6 bases lay between the germline ends. Here the CDR3 reads CASSLAWDSPLHF. The CDR3, as DNA: TGTGCCAGCAGCTTAGCTTGGGATTCACCCCTCCACTTT.

This CDR3 is CASSKQGPPLHF. In DNA form, the CDR3 reads TGTGCCAGCAGTAAACAGGGGCCACCCCTCCACTTT. V gene TRBV2 combines with J gene TRBJ1-6, with TRBD1 identical over 7 bases. This CDR3 comprises 12 residues. The V segment lost 5 bases and the J segment 11 bases; nucleotides outside the gene matches: 3. Germline CDR1 SNHLY, CDR2 FYNNEI.

The chain has TRBV5-1 and TRBJ1-6; D is undetermined. The CDR3 is 18 residues long. In germline, CDR1 is SGHRS, CDR2 YFSETQ. V was clipped by 4 bases and J by 0 bases, with 17 bases between them. CDR3 sequence: CASSPGEVLSSYNSPLHF. The CDR3 DNA reads TGCGCCAGCAGCCCTGGAGAAGTCCTAAGCTCCTATAATTCACCCCTCCACTTT.

The chain is built from TRBV6-1 and TRBJ1-2, with D possibly being TRBD1 (5 bases). The germline CDR1 and CDR2 sequences are MNHNS and SASEGT. This CDR3 is built from 13 residues. V was clipped by 7 bases and J by 4 bases, with 13 bases between them. The CDR3 nucleotides read TGTGCCAGCACCATGACAGCCTCCTATGGCTACACCTTC. Protein: CASTMTASYGYTF.

This sequence joins TRBV5-1 and TRBJ2-3; D not resolved. The CDR3 extends over 14 amino acids. From germline, CDR1 is SGHRS and CDR2 YFSETQ. V was cut by 0 bases and J by 2 bases, with 7 bases left in between. CDR3 loop: CASSLGAYTDTQYF. The CDR3 coding sequence is TGCGCCAGCAGCTTGGGAGCGTACACAGATACGCAGTATTTT.

CDR3: CASSLPFDRVSTDTQYF. CDR3 in DNA: TGTGCCAGCAGCCTACCATTTGACAGGGTCAGCACAGATACGCAGTATTTT. The rearrangement links TRBV7-8 to TRBJ2-3; 7 bases line up with TRBD1. With V trimmed by 5 bases and J by 0 bases, 11 bases remained unmatched. In germline, CDR1 is SGHVS, CDR2 FQNEAQ. This CDR3 region has 17 residues.

This chain joins TRBV18 and TRBJ1-5; D gene unclear. There are 12 residues in the CDR3. Germline V gene data show CDR1 as KGHSH and CDR2 as LQKENI. V lost 4 bases, J lost 3 bases, and 4 bases lay in between. CDR3 loop: CASSLDNQPQHF. In nucleotides, the CDR3 is TGTGCCAGCTCACTCGACAATCAGCCCCAGCATTTT.

The chain links TRBV28 to TRBJ2-7; 7 positions match TRBD2. Germline-derived CDR1 and CDR2 are MDHEN and SYDVKM. The CDR3 contains 12 residues. V dropped 8 bases and J dropped 5; count of bases not matched to a gene: 6. For the CDR3, the DNA is TGTGCCAGCGGCGGGAGTGTCGACGAGCAGTACTTC. Translation gives CASGGSVDEQYF. The full variable domain, completed using reference TRBV28 and TRBJ2-7, is DVKVTQSSRYLVKRTGEKVFLECVQDMDHENMFWYRQDPGLGLRLIYFSYDVKMKEKGDIPEGYSVSREKKERFSLILESASTNQTSMYLCASGGSVDEQYFGPGTRLTVT.

This chain links TRBV28 with TRBJ1-5, with D hard to call. The CDR3 runs to 14 residues. Trimming took 7 bases from V and 5 from J, leaving 15 bases between them. Germline V gene sequence: CDR1 MDHEN, CDR2 SYDVKM. CDR3 sequence: CASTYSDRDQPQHF. DNA of the CDR3: TGTGCCAGCACCTATTCGGACCGAGATCAGCCCCAGCATTTT.

The chain is built from TRBV5-6 and TRBJ2-2, with 7 nucleotides matching TRBD1. The CDR3 is 15 amino acids. The germline V gene has CDR1 SGHDT and CDR2 YYEEEE. The ends lost 4 bases at V and 7 bases at J; junction bases unmatched: 10. The CDR3 nucleotides read TGTGCCAGCAGCCCTAACTTACAGGGGTTCGGGGAGCTGTTTTTT. Protein: CASSPNLQGFGELFF.

The chain uses TRBV6-1 and TRBJ2-2, with 8 bases matching TRBD1. CDR1 is MNHNS and CDR2 is SASEGT in the germline V gene. Trimming at V came to 6 bases and at J to 3 bases, leaving 6 bases not matched to a gene. The CDR3 is 15 residues long. The CDR3 spells CASRLRTGYTGELFF. The DNA of the CDR3 is TGTGCCAGCAGACTTAGGACAGGGTACACCGGGGAGCTGTTTTTT.

V gene TRBV5-5 combines with J gene TRBJ2-1; D is undetermined. The V end lost 0 bases, the J end lost 3 bases, and 10 bases lay between the germline ends. CDR1 and CDR2 (germline): SGHKS, YYEKEE (reference sequence). The CDR3 contains 15 residues. CDR3 sequence reads: CASSLVVGNYNEQFF. CDR3 DNA: TGTGCCAGCAGCTTGGTGGTCGGAAACTACAATGAGCAGTTCTTC. Full variable domain (missing parts from reference TRBV5-5 and TRBJ2-1): DAGVTQSPTHLIKTRGQQVTLRCSPISGHKSVSWYQQVLGQGPQFIFQYYEKEERGRGNFPDRFSARQFPNYSSELNVNALLLGDSALYLCASSLVVGNYNEQFFGPGTRLTVL.

The chain links TRBV27 to TRBJ2-7; tentatively, D is TRBD2 (6 bases). V dropped 5 bases and J dropped 6 bases, with 23 bases sitting between them. Germline CDR1 MNHEY, CDR2 SMNVEV (reference sequence). This CDR3 has 16 residues. The CDR3 protein is CASSHHSGGASGEQYF. CDR3 in DNA: TGTGCCAGCAGTCACCACTCAGGAGGGGCGAGTGGCGAGCAGTACTTC.